What follows are 30 T cell receptor beta chains derived from one specimen sequenced in a study of blood T cell repertoires in COVID-19. Only in-frame clones appear in the TCRdb table, and some are missing; sequencing was by immunoSEQ multiplex PCR. The profile shows about 140,000 clones, 84% of them singletons. The sequenced sample consisted of peripheral blood. The receptors shown here come from a man in his thirties or forties with COVID-19, enrolled during active disease.

This clone was observed many times. The V call is TRBV6-1, the J call TRBJ2-7; D may be TRBD2 (6 bases). Trimming cost V 0 bases and J 0 bases, with 9 bases left between them. CDR1 is MNHNS and CDR2 is SASEGT in the germline V gene. CDR3 length: 15 amino acids. This chain's CDR3 is CASSEAAGSSYEQYF. DNA of the CDR3: TGTGCCAGCAGTGAAGCGGCGGGGAGCTCCTACGAGCAGTACTTC.

The chain employs TRBV29-1 and TRBJ1-1; tentatively, D is TRBD1 (5 bases). Germline CDR1 is SQVTM and CDR2 is ANQGSEA. This CDR3 comprises 14 residues. The germline V and J ends were trimmed by 4 bases and 3 bases, with 15 bases remaining between them. CDR3 DNA: TGCAGCGTTGCCCCTCCAGGGCCTTACACTGAAGCTTTCTTT. It yields the protein CSVAPPGPYTEAFF.

This clone showed up just a few times. Other DNA sequences in the same sample also yield this CDR3. The rearrangement uses TRBV28 and TRBJ1-5, with D possibly matching TRBD1 (5 bases). From germline, CDR1 is MDHEN and CDR2 SYDVKM. V lost 6 bases to trimming and J lost 3 bases, with 12 bases between them. The length of the CDR3 is 14 residues. The CDR3 DNA is TGTGCCAGCAGCCTCGGGGGAGTCAATCAGCCCCAGCATTTT. It codes for CASSLGGVNQPQHF.

CDR3 bases: TGTGCCAGCTCCGCCATCGACAGGGTGGATGGCTACACCTTC. It is translated as CASSAIDRVDGYTF. The gene calls are TRBV28 and TRBJ1-2, with 7 bases identical to TRBD1. CDR1 is MDHEN, CDR2 SYDVKM, per germline. V trimming: 8 bases; J trimming: 6 bases; junction bases outside the gene matches: 12. The CDR3 sequence is 14 residues long.

This sequence joins TRBV13 and TRBJ2-1; D gene unclear. Trimming stripped 5 bases from V and 7 bases from J, with 12 bases between. The CDR3 is 13 amino acids. Germline V gene data show CDR1 as PRHDT and CDR2 as FYEKMQ (reference sequence). Here the CDR3 DNA reads TGTGCCAGCAGCCGATCCTATCCGAATGAGCAGTTCTTC. It encodes CASSRSYPNEQFF.

The chain has TRBV2 and TRBJ2-1, with D tentatively TRBD1 (5 bases). Germline V CDR1 and CDR2: SNHLY, FYNNEI. CDR3 size: 14 residues. V shed 3 bases and J shed 5 bases, with 11 bases lying between them. The CDR3 DNA reads as TGTGCCAGCAGTGACAGGGATGTGCACAATGAGCAGTTCTTC. Translating it yields CASSDRDVHNEQFF.

The rearrangement joins TRBV10-3 to TRBJ1-5, with 7 positions matching TRBD1. Germline-derived CDR1 and CDR2 are ENHRY and SYGVKD. V shed 6 bases, J shed 0 bases, and the junction held 8 bases outside the gene matches. CDR3 length equals 16 residues. The CDR3 nucleotides are TGTGCCATCAGCCGGGACAGTTCAGATAGCAATCAGCCCCAGCATTTT. Its protein product is CAISRDSSDSNQPQHF.

This clone is a singleton in its sample. The chain uses TRBV6-5 and TRBJ1-3; no firm D call. From germline, CDR1 is MNHEY and CDR2 SVGAGI. V was clipped by 7 bases and J by 6 bases, with 10 bases between them. The CDR3 spans 12 residues. The CDR3, as DNA: TGTGCCAGCACCTCTGAGTCAAACACCATATATTTT. This translates into CASTSESNTIYF.

The J gene is TRBJ1-5, the V gene TRBV28; TRBD1 might be the D (6 bases). This CDR3 is 16 amino acids long. V gave up 3 bases and J gave up 0 bases, with 12 bases separating them. Germline CDR1 MDHEN, CDR2 SYDVKM. The CDR3 region has the DNA TGTGCCAGCAGTTTGGCGGCAGGGGCTAGCAATCAGCCCCAGCATTTT. Protein: CASSLAAGASNQPQHF.

The chain combines TRBV24-1 with TRBJ1-2; 7 positions match TRBD1. The CDR3 consists of 22 residues. Germline assignment: CDR1 KGHDR and CDR2 SFDVKD. The V and J ends lost 1 base and 2 bases, in that order; junction bases with no gene match: 24. The DNA for the CDR3 is TGTGCCACCAGTGATTTCCCCGAAGGCCCTCGACTTGACAGGGCCCTCAACTATGGCTACACCTTC. This encodes CATSDFPEGPRLDRALNYGYTF.

This sequence joins TRBV7-2 and TRBJ1-6, with a possible D match to TRBD1 (5 bases). CDR3 length equals 14 residues. Trimming took off 2 bases at V and 4 bases at J, with 6 bases between the two ends. From germline, CDR1 is SGHTA and CDR2 FQGNSA. CDR3 in DNA: TGTGCCAGCAGCTTACAGGGTTATAATTCACCCCTCCACTTT. Its translation: CASSLQGYNSPLHF.

The chain combines TRBV7-9 with TRBJ2-7; 10 nucleotides align to TRBD2. Germline loops: CDR1 SEHNR, CDR2 FQNEAQ (reference sequence). The length of the CDR3 is 14 residues. Losses at the gene ends were 11 bases for V and 0 bases for J; bases not matched to a gene: 7. The CDR3 is CASGLADLSYEQYF. In nucleotides, the CDR3 is TGTGCCTCCGGACTAGCGGACCTCTCCTACGAGCAGTACTTC.

Only one count was recorded for this clone. The rearrangement joins TRBV19 to TRBJ2-4, with 9 bases identical to TRBD1. In germline, CDR1 is LNHDA, CDR2 SQIVND (reference sequence). V shed 6 bases, J shed 8 bases, and the junction held 8 bases outside the gene matches. The CDR3 has 14 amino acids. In nucleotides, the CDR3 is TGTGCCAGTAGATCGACAGGGGGGAGCGACATTCAGTACTTC. The encoded protein is CASRSTGGSDIQYF.

This clone was detected only once. The chain links TRBV15 to TRBJ1-1, with TRBD1 as a possible D gene (6 bases). V shed 0 bases and J shed 6 bases, with 14 bases lying between them. This CDR3 contains 15 residues. Germline V gene data show CDR1 as LNHNV and CDR2 as YYDKDF (reference sequence). The CDR3 here is CATSRDLQGNSEAFF. CDR3 bases: TGTGCCACCAGCAGAGATCTACAGGGTAACTCTGAAGCTTTCTTT.

This clone was picked up a small number of times. At the DNA level, this CDR3 is encoded by other sequences in the same sample as well. This sequence joins TRBV11-2 and TRBJ1-1; no clear D. V lost 1 base and J 2 bases, leaving 5 bases between the germline ends. CDR1 is SGHAT and CDR2 is FQNNGV in the germline V gene. The CDR3 consists of 13 residues. For the CDR3, the DNA is TGTGCCAGCAGCTTAGGAGTTAACACTGAAGCTTTCTTT. This translates into CASSLGVNTEAFF.

Only a few counts were recorded for this clone. This chain links TRBV19 with TRBJ1-5, with a weak D call TRBD1 (6 bases). In germline, CDR1 is LNHDA, CDR2 SQIVND (reference sequence). Trimming took off 3 bases at V and 0 bases at J, with 9 bases between the two ends. CDR3 size: 15 residues. The CDR3 reads CASSITGFSNQPQHF. As DNA, the CDR3 is TGTGCCAGTAGTATCACAGGGTTTAGCAATCAGCCCCAGCATTTT.

The chain joins TRBV5-1 to TRBJ2-3; 11 bases match TRBD2. The CDR3 loop spans 17 amino acids. Germline assignment: CDR1 SGHRS and CDR2 YFSETQ. With 4 bases clipped from V and 0 bases from J, the junction kept 7 bases outside the gene matches. This CDR3 is CASSPYLAGGSTDTQYF. The CDR3 DNA reads TGCGCCAGCAGCCCTTATCTAGCGGGAGGAAGCACAGATACGCAGTATTTT.

This sequence joins TRBV12-3 or TRBV12-4 and TRBJ1-5; 9 bases align to TRBD1. There are 13 residues in the CDR3. V shed 6 bases and J 7 bases; nucleotides not matched to a gene: 4. The CDR3: CASRQGAGQPQHF. DNA for the CDR3: TGTGCCAGCAGACAGGGGGCGGGGCAGCCCCAGCATTTT.

The genes are TRBV30 and TRBJ2-1, with TRBD1 matching 8 bases. The germline gives CDR1 GTSNPN, CDR2 SVGIG (reference sequence). CDR3 length equals 12 residues. The ends lost 3 bases at V and 8 bases at J; junction bases unmatched: 3. Here the CDR3 reads CAWSPRGHEQFF. The CDR3 DNA is TGTGCCTGGAGCCCCAGGGGGCATGAGCAGTTCTTC. The full variable domain, with the rest looked up from reference TRBV30 and TRBJ2-1, is SQTIHQWPATLVQPVGSPLSLECTVEGTSNPNLYWYRQAAGRGLQLLFYSVGIGQISSEVPQNLSASRPQDRQFILSSKKLLLSDSGFYLCAWSPRGHEQFFGPGTRLTVL.

The chain has TRBV19 and TRBJ1-5; TRBD1 aligns across 9 bases. V lost 1 base, J lost 9 bases, and 16 bases stayed unmatched. This CDR3 contains 18 residues. Germline lookup yields CDR1 LNHDA and CDR2 SQIVND (reference sequence). The CDR3, as DNA: TGTGCCAGTAGTATAGGCGCCCACACCGGGACAGGGTTAAGGCCCCAGCATTTT. This encodes CASSIGAHTGTGLRPQHF.

This chain connects TRBV30 to TRBJ1-2, with TRBD1 as a possible D gene (5 bases). CDR1 is GTSNPN and CDR2 is SVGIG in the germline V gene (reference sequence). This CDR3 contains 12 residues. V gave up 5 bases and J gave up 4 bases, with 11 bases separating them. The CDR3 loop is CAWGQGSYGYTF. The CDR3 coding sequence is TGTGCCTGGGGGCAGGGCTCCTATGGCTACACCTTC.

For this clone: This CDR3 is also generated by other DNA sequences in the sample. V usage is TRBV19 and J usage is TRBJ1-2, with TRBD1 matching over 11 bases. Germline V gene lookup returns CDR1 LNHDA and CDR2 SQIVND (reference sequence). V trimming: 7 bases; J trimming: 1 base; junction bases outside the gene matches: 2. This CDR3 has 14 residues. CDR3 sequence: CASTGTGGNYGYTF. CDR3 sequence (DNA): TGTGCCAGTACTGGGACAGGGGGTAACTATGGCTACACCTTC.

The chain recombines TRBV27 with TRBJ2-7; D is perhaps TRBD1 (5 bases). The germline gives CDR1 MNHEY, CDR2 SMNVEV (reference sequence). Trimming stripped 6 bases from V and 6 bases from J, with 18 bases between. There are 14 residues in the CDR3. The CDR3: CASRVEVGAGEQYF. CDR3 bases: TGTGCCAGCAGGGTTGAGGTAGGGGCCGGCGAGCAGTACTTC.

Concerning this clone itself: Additional DNA sequences in this sample encode the identical CDR3. This rearrangement joins TRBV19 to TRBJ1-4; D call uncertain. Trimming took 4 bases from V and 8 from J, leaving 11 bases between them. Germline lookup yields CDR1 LNHDA and CDR2 SQIVND (reference sequence). CDR3 length: 13 amino acids. The CDR3 DNA reads TGTGCCAGTAGTACGGTGGCGGGGGAAAAACTGTTTTTT. This codes for CASSTVAGEKLFF. Filled out from reference TRBV19 and TRBJ1-4, the complete variable domain reads DGGITQSPKYLFRKEGQNVTLSCEQNLNHDAMYWYRQDPGQGLRLIYYSQIVNDFQKGDIAEGYSVSREKKESFPLTVTSAQKNPTAFYLCASSTVAGEKLFFGSGTQLSVL.

The chain couples TRBV27 to TRBJ1-2, with D perhaps matching TRBD1 (5 bases). Trimming removed 3 bases from V and 4 bases from J, with 9 bases in between. Germline V lookup: CDR1 MNHEY, CDR2 SMNVEV (reference sequence). CDR3 length: 13 residues. The CDR3 coding sequence is TGTGCCAGCAGTTTCGGGGGTGGCTATGGCTACACCTTC. Its protein is CASSFGGGYGYTF.

This clone was counted a few times. The V gene is TRBV7-3, the J gene TRBJ2-1, with 7 bases matching TRBD2. This CDR3 is built from 15 residues. Germline V gene data show CDR1 as SGHTA and CDR2 as FQGTGA. J lost 6 bases, V lost 5 bases, and 10 bases had no gene match. CDR3 sequence: CASSGREGRPNEQFF. The CDR3 DNA reads TGTGCCAGCAGCGGGAGGGAGGGCCGCCCCAATGAGCAGTTCTTC.

The rearrangement uses TRBV19 and TRBJ2-7; D gene unclear. Trimming left V 6 bases short and J 3 bases short, with 15 bases between. The CDR3 is 14 residues long. Germline-derived CDR1 and CDR2 are LNHDA and SQIVND (reference sequence). In DNA form, the CDR3 reads TGTGCCAGTAGCGAGGTCCAATCTGACTACGAGCAGTACTTC. Its protein is CASSEVQSDYEQYF.

The V gene is TRBV29-1, the J gene TRBJ2-5, with 8 bases identical to TRBD1. The CDR3 has 13 amino acids. The V gene's germline CDR1 is SQVTM and CDR2 ANQGSEA. The trim removed 7 bases at V and 2 bases at J, leaving 6 bases unmatched. CDR3 loop: CSAGDRGQETQYF. The CDR3 bases are TGCAGCGCAGGCGACAGGGGACAAGAGACCCAGTACTTC.

This chain joins TRBV6-1 and TRBJ2-7; the match to TRBD2 covers 7 bases. Trimming cost V 2 bases and J 5 bases; bases outside gene matches: 6. The germline V gene has CDR1 MNHNS and CDR2 SASEGT. The CDR3 loop spans 14 amino acids. The CDR3 region is CASSESGIKNEQYF. The CDR3 DNA reads TGTGCCAGCAGTGAAAGCGGGATAAAGAACGAGCAGTACTTC.

The chain joins TRBV19 to TRBJ1-3; D is possibly TRBD1 (5 bases). Germline V CDR1 and CDR2: LNHDA, SQIVND (reference sequence). Trimming pared 5 bases from V and 2 bases from J, leaving 13 bases between. There are 15 residues in the CDR3. Here the CDR3 DNA reads TGTGCCAGTAGTCCCCGGAGACAGACTGGAAACACCATATATTTT. As protein: CASSPRRQTGNTIYF.